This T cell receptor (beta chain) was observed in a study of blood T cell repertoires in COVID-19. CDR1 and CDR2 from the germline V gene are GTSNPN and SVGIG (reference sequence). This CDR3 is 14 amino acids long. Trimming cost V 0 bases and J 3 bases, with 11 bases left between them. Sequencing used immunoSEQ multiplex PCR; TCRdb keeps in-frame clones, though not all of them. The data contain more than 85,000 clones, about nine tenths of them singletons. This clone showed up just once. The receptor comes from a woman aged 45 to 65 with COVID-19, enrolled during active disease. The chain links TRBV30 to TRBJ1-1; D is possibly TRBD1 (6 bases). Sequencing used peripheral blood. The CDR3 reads CAWSVRKGDTEAFF. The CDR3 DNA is TGTGCCTGGAGTGTACGTAAGGGGGACACTGAAGCTTTCTTT.